This is a list of T cell receptor beta chains from one sample in a study of early stage breast cancer tumors. Assay used: immunoSEQ multiplex PCR; TCRdb lists only in-frame clones, some missing. This table has fewer than 70,000 clones, over 80% appearing once. Sequencing was performed on blood. These receptor sequences come from a person aged 35-50 years with breast cancer. Both conserved end residues are part of each CDR3. The D gene is left open where the match is weak. For some rows the clone size is stated as once, few or many, or as a class when expanded; others skip it.

NA	TRBJ2-1	TRBV9	TRBD2	CASSVGLAGSLAYEQFF	TGTGCCAGCAGCGTAGGCCTAGCGGGATCTTTGGCGTATGAGCAGTTCTTC
once	TRBJ2-3	TRBV19	NA	CASSPGGGVSTDTQYF	TGTGCCAGTAGCCCCGGGGGCGGAGTTAGCACAGATACGCAGTATTTT
NA	TRBJ2-7	TRBV7-9	NA	CASSLQGVSHEQYF	TGTGCCAGCAGCTTGCAGGGTGTCTCCCACGAGCAGTACTTC
NA	TRBJ2-1	TRBV6-1	TRBD2	CASRNSGSLYNEQFF	TGTGCCAGCAGGAATAGCGGGAGCTTGTACAATGAGCAGTTCTTC
NA	TRBJ2-7	TRBV28	TRBD1	CASSMTSDRATYEQYF	TGTGCCAGCAGTATGACCTCCGACAGGGCCACCTACGAGCAGTACTTC
NA	TRBJ2-2	TRBV13	TRBD1	CASSRTGFNTGELFF	TGTGCCAGCAGCCGGACAGGGTTTAACACCGGGGAGCTGTTTTTT
NA	TRBJ2-5	TRBV6-5	NA	CASRSTLGRSETQYF	TGTGCCAGCCGATCGACGTTGGGGAGATCGGAGACCCAGTACTTC
few	TRBJ1-5	TRBV7-8	NA	CASSLGTAPNQPQHF	TGTGCCAGCAGCCTAGGGACGGCTCCCAATCAGCCCCAGCATTTT
NA	TRBJ2-6	TRBV28	NA	CASSPLVQAGANVLTF	TGTGCCAGCAGTCCATTAGTCCAGGCCGGGGCCAACGTCCTGACTTTC
NA	TRBJ2-7	TRBV27	NA	CASSSPTTAGYEQYF	TGTGCCAGCAGTTCGCCGACTACGGCGGGATACGAGCAGTACTTC
NA	TRBJ2-3	TRBV19	NA	CASSSGLRLTDTQYF	TGTGCCAGTAGTTCGGGACTCCGCCTAACAGATACGCAGTATTTT
few	TRBJ2-5	TRBV16	TRBD2	CASSRNSGRASETQYF	TGTGCCAGCAGCCGGAATAGCGGGAGGGCCTCAGAGACCCAGTACTTC
few	TRBJ2-2	TRBV19	NA	CASSIPTPANTGELFF	TGTGCCAGTAGTATCCCTACACCCGCGAACACCGGGGAGCTGTTTTTT
NA	TRBJ2-3	TRBV6-1	TRBD1	CASRSDRAGDTQYF	TGTGCCAGCAGGTCGGACAGGGCTGGAGATACGCAGTATTTT
NA	TRBJ2-5	TRBV15	NA	CATSRGGETQYF	TGTGCCACCAGCAGAGGTGGAGAGACCCAGTACTTC
few	TRBJ2-2	TRBV9	NA	CASSVEGTYIGELFF	TGTGCCAGCAGCGTAGAGGGGACATACATCGGGGAGCTGTTTTTT
NA	TRBJ2-7	TRBV6-6	TRBD1	CASSSTDRARYEQYF	TGTGCCAGCAGTTCTACGGACAGGGCCCGCTACGAGCAGTACTTC
NA	TRBJ2-2	TRBV5-1	TRBD2	CASRGLAGELFF	TGCGCCAGCAGGGGACTAGCCGGGGAGCTGTTTTTT
NA	TRBJ1-5	TRBV30	NA	CAWAGTQDQPQHF	TGTGCCTGGGCCGGGACACAAGATCAGCCCCAGCATTTT
NA	TRBJ2-5	TRBV14	TRBD2	CASSQDSIGRPGETQYF	TGTGCCAGCAGCCAAGATTCTATCGGGAGGCCGGGGGAGACCCAGTACTTC
NA	TRBJ2-3	TRBV7-9	NA	CASSFGEQRADTQYF	TGTGCCAGCAGCTTCGGGGAACAGAGGGCAGATACGCAGTATTTT
NA	TRBJ1-4	TRBV9	NA	CASSTSNEKLFF	TGTGCCAGCAGCACTTCCAATGAAAAACTGTTTTTT
once	TRBJ1-1	TRBV5-6	TRBD1	CASSTTGGKNTEAFF	TGTGCCAGCAGTACGACAGGGGGAAAGAACACTGAAGCTTTCTTT
NA	TRBJ1-2	TRBV7-3	TRBD1	CASSLTPGQGVGYTF	TGTGCCAGCAGCTTAACGCCTGGACAGGGGGTTGGCTACACCTTC
NA	TRBJ1-2	TRBV4-1	NA	CASSQETTGYGYTF	TGCGCCAGCAGCCAAGAGACTACAGGGTATGGCTACACCTTC
few	TRBJ1-2	TRBV28	NA	CASTTGAGGGYTF	TGTGCCAGCACCACTGGGGCAGGCGGAGGCTACACCTTC
NA	TRBJ2-3	TRBV9	TRBD2	CASSVEAGVTDTQYF	TGTGCCAGCAGCGTAGAAGCGGGAGTCACAGATACGCAGTATTTT
NA	TRBJ2-3	TRBV6-5	NA	CASSLQGDTQYF	TGTGCCAGCAGTCTACAGGGAGATACGCAGTATTTT
NA	TRBJ2-2	TRBV9	NA	CASSVAGATGELFF	TGTGCCAGCAGCGTAGCGGGAGCCACCGGGGAGCTGTTTTTT
NA	TRBJ2-1	TRBV6-1	TRBD2	CASSTGTSSHEQFF	TGTGCCAGCAGTACAGGGACTAGCTCTCATGAGCAGTTCTTC
NA	TRBJ2-3	TRBV28	NA	CASSLTGSTDTQYF	TGTGCCAGCAGTTTAACAGGGAGCACAGATACGCAGTATTTT
NA	TRBJ2-7	TRBV7-9	NA	CASSDAYGWTGSYEQYF	TGTGCCAGCAGCGATGCCTACGGGTGGACGGGATCCTACGAGCAGTACTTC
once	TRBJ2-7	TRBV21-1	NA	CASSKGVKTVYYEQYF	TGTGCCAGCAGCAAAGGAGTGAAGACAGTCTACTACGAGCAGTACTTC
NA	TRBJ1-1	TRBV19	NA	CASIFGRGARNTEAFF	TGTGCCAGTATTTTCGGTCGCGGGGCCCGGAACACTGAAGCTTTCTTT
NA	TRBJ1-1	TRBV5-6	NA	CASSWAGYGGLTEAFF	TGTGCCAGCAGCTGGGCCGGGTACGGGGGGCTTACTGAAGCTTTCTTT
NA	TRBJ2-5	TRBV28	TRBD2	CASSSSGTTFGAQYF	TGTGCCAGCAGTTCCTCCGGGACTACCTTTGGGGCCCAGTACTTC
NA	TRBJ2-5	TRBV7-9	TRBD2	CASSHLGASGRAGETQYF	TGTGCCAGCAGCCACCTCGGGGCTAGCGGGAGGGCCGGGGAGACCCAGTACTTC
few	TRBJ2-7	TRBV11-3	NA	CASSLGGEYEQYF	TGTGCCAGCAGCTTAGGAGGGGAGTACGAGCAGTACTTC
NA	TRBJ1-1	TRBV18	NA	CASSPQKGGTEAFF	TGTGCCAGCTCACCACAGAAGGGAGGCACTGAAGCTTTCTTT
NA	TRBJ1-2	TRBV27	NA	CASSFVGNYGYTF	TGTGCCAGCAGTTTCGTGGGGAACTATGGCTACACCTTC
NA	TRBJ2-7	TRBV5-5	NA	CASSRDVSYEQYF	TGTGCCAGCAGCAGGGACGTCTCCTACGAGCAGTACTTC
many	TRBJ2-7	TRBV6-6	NA	CASSFSGLTYEQYF	TGTGCCAGCAGTTTCTCAGGACTAACCTACGAGCAGTACTTC
NA	TRBJ2-1	TRBV30	NA	CAWSKQGPQFF	TGTGCCTGGAGTAAACAGGGCCCGCAGTTCTTC
few	TRBJ1-5	TRBV27	NA	CASSLRGGPQPQHF	TGTGCCAGCAGTTTAAGGGGGGGCCCCCAGCCCCAGCATTTT
NA	TRBJ1-5	TRBV19	NA	CASSMGWDDSNQPQHF	TGTGCCAGTAGTATGGGGTGGGACGATAGCAATCAGCCCCAGCATTTT
NA	TRBJ2-7	TRBV11-3	TRBD1	CASSRQGERDEQYF	TGTGCCAGCAGTCGACAGGGGGAGAGAGACGAGCAGTACTTC
NA	TRBJ2-7	TRBV4-1	NA	CASSQEPGTSTYEQYF	TGCGCCAGCAGCCAAGAACCCGGGACGTCTACCTACGAGCAGTACTTC
few	TRBJ1-5	TRBV18	NA	CASSPRSVSNQPQHF	TGTGCCAGCTCACCAAGATCAGTTAGCAATCAGCCCCAGCATTTT
NA	TRBJ2-2	TRBV10-2	TRBD2	CASSERLAGGPTGELFF	TGCGCCAGCAGTGAGCGGCTAGCGGGAGGGCCAACCGGGGAGCTGTTTTTT
NA	TRBJ2-5	TRBV28	NA	CASCSGDGDQETQYF	TGTGCCAGCTGCTCGGGAGATGGGGACCAAGAGACCCAGTACTTC
NA	TRBJ1-3	TRBV6-5	TRBD1	CASRKQGAGGNTIYF	TGTGCCAGCAGAAAACAGGGGGCGGGTGGAAACACCATATATTTT
NA	TRBJ2-2	TRBV7-6	TRBD1	CASSPNRGTGELFF	TGTGCCAGCAGTCCGAACAGGGGAACCGGGGAGCTGTTTTTT
NA	TRBJ1-4	TRBV5-1	NA	CASSLGDRHEKLFF	TGCGCCAGCAGCTTGGGTGACAGGCACGAAAAACTGTTTTTT
NA	TRBJ1-2	TRBV18	NA	CASSPPGYTF	TGTGCCAGCTCACCCCCGGGCTACACCTTC
NA	TRBJ2-2	TRBV27	NA	CASSPLVNNGELFF	TGTGCCAGCAGTCCGCTAGTTAACAACGGGGAGCTGTTTTTT